The 9 T cell receptor beta chains reported below all come from one sample, sequenced in a study of blood T cell repertoires in COVID-19. The repertoire was sequenced with immunoSEQ multiplex PCR; TCRdb's copy has only in-frame clones and lacks some. The table lists roughly 100,000 clones, approximately 79% of them singletons. The sample comprised peripheral blood. Receptors originate from a woman of 80 years or more with active or convalescent COVID-19.

This chain links TRBV5-5 with TRBJ1-6; 9 bases are a match to TRBD1. CDR3 size: 16 residues. CDR1 and CDR2 (germline): SGHKS, YYEKEE (reference sequence). The trim removed 0 bases at V and 9 bases at J, leaving 7 bases unmatched. The CDR3 sequence is CASSLGLDRGGSPLHF. The CDR3, as DNA: TGTGCCAGCAGCTTGGGTCTGGACAGGGGCGGTTCACCCCTCCACTTT.

The chain has TRBV7-2 and TRBJ2-7; D might be TRBD2 (6 bases). Trimming removed 3 bases from V and 7 bases from J, with 16 bases in between. This CDR3 has 14 residues. The germline gives CDR1 SGHTA, CDR2 FQGNSA. The CDR3 reads CASSLGRTQGEQYF. The CDR3 bases are TGTGCCAGCAGCTTGGGGAGGACCCAGGGTGAGCAGTACTTC.

This rearrangement joins TRBV5-1 to TRBJ2-5; the match to TRBD2 covers 12 bases. This CDR3 comprises 16 residues. CDR1 is SGHRS, CDR2 YFSETQ, per germline. Trimming cost V 4 bases and J 5 bases; bases outside gene matches: 9. This CDR3 reads CASSPPLAGGGETQYF. CDR3 in DNA: TGCGCCAGCAGCCCTCCACTAGCGGGGGGTGGCGAGACCCAGTACTTC. Together with reference TRBV5-1 and TRBJ2-5, the CDR3 gives the full variable domain: KAGVTQTPRYLIKTRGQQVTLSCSPISGHRSVSWYQQTPGQGLQFLFEYFSETQRNKGNFPGRFSGRQFSNSRSEMNVSTLELGDSALYLCASSPPLAGGGETQYFGPGTRLLVL.

The rearrangement uses TRBV5-6 and TRBJ1-2; tentatively, D is TRBD1 (6 bases). The CDR3 has 13 amino acids. Per the germline V gene, CDR1 is SGHDT and CDR2 is YYEEEE. V lost 5 bases, J lost 7 bases, and 15 bases lay in between. The CDR3 protein is CASRLGGFSGYTF. DNA for the CDR3: TGTGCCAGCAGGCTAGGGGGTTTCTCTGGCTACACCTTC.

V gene TRBV5-1 combines with J gene TRBJ2-6; 10 bases match TRBD1. The J segment lost 2 bases and the V segment lost 4 bases, leaving 9 bases of the junction unmatched. The V gene's germline CDR1 is SGHRS and CDR2 YFSETQ. The CDR3 totals 18 residues. For the CDR3, the DNA is TGCGCCAGCAGCCTCGCCGGGACAGGGGTCGCTGGGGCCAACGTCCTGACTTTC. It codes for CASSLAGTGVAGANVLTF.

CDR3 sequence reads: CSVDGGAGYGYTF. Written as DNA, the CDR3 is TGCAGCGTTGACGGAGGGGCCGGCTATGGCTACACCTTC. The rearrangement uses TRBV29-1 and TRBJ1-2; TRBD1 might be the D (5 bases). This CDR3 comprises 13 residues. The germline V gene has CDR1 SQVTM and CDR2 ANQGSEA. Trimming removed 3 bases at V and 4 bases at J, with 12 bases between.

The V call is TRBV28, the J call TRBJ1-2, with D possibly matching TRBD1 (5 bases). The CDR3 has 12 amino acids. Deletions cut 10 bases from V and 4 bases from J, with 13 bases between. The germline gives CDR1 MDHEN, CDR2 SYDVKM. The CDR3 sequence is CAIKQDVYGYTF. The CDR3 DNA reads TGTGCCATCAAACAGGACGTCTATGGCTACACCTTC.

The V gene is TRBV3-1 (or the pseudogene TRBV3-2), the J gene TRBJ2-2; tentatively, D is TRBD2 (5 bases). The V end lost 0 bases, the J end lost 0 bases, and 11 bases lay between the germline ends. CDR3 size: 17 residues. The germline V gene has CDR1 LGHDT and CDR2 YNNKEL (reference sequence). The CDR3 DNA follows: TGTGCCAGCAGCCAAGACGAAGGACTCACGAACACCGGGGAGCTGTTTTTT. As protein: CASSQDEGLTNTGELFF.

This clone is a singleton in its sample. V usage is TRBV30 and J usage is TRBJ1-2; D is undetermined. The ends were cut back, 0 bases at V and 5 bases at J, with 7 bases in the middle. The CDR3 length is 12 residues. Germline CDR1 GTSNPN, CDR2 SVGIG (reference sequence). The CDR3 loop reads CAWSVGDYGYTF. In nucleotides, the CDR3 is TGTGCCTGGAGTGTAGGAGATTATGGCTACACCTTC.